Shown below are 12 T cell receptor beta chains from a single sample sequenced in a study of blood T cell repertoires in COVID-19. Measured with immunoSEQ multiplex PCR; TCRdb has only the in-frame clones, and not every one. The profile shows about 290,000 clones, under 90% of them singletons. The sample comprised PBMCs or T cells enriched from blood (not recorded which). Receptors were obtained from a woman aged 35 to 49 who had recovered from COVID-19.

The V gene is TRBV5-1, the J gene TRBJ1-5; maybe TRBD1 (5 bases). CDR1 and CDR2 from the germline V gene are SGHRS and YFSETQ. The CDR3 has 15 residues. V was clipped by 1 base and J by 6 bases, with 14 bases between them. Here the CDR3 reads CASSLQGESGQPQHF. DNA for the CDR3: TGCGCCAGCAGCTTGCAAGGGGAAAGTGGTCAGCCCCAGCATTTT. The entire variable domain, with the rest obtained from reference TRBV5-1 and TRBJ1-5, is as follows: KAGVTQTPRYLIKTRGQQVTLSCSPISGHRSVSWYQQTPGQGLQFLFEYFSETQRNKGNFPGRFSGRQFSNSRSEMNVSTLELGDSALYLCASSLQGESGQPQHFGDGTRLSIL.

The V and J genes are TRBV9 and TRBJ1-1; no clear D gene. V was cut by 0 bases and J by 0 bases, with 6 bases left in between. The length of the CDR3 is 14 residues. From germline, CDR1 is SGDLS and CDR2 YYNGEE. The CDR3 spells CASSVVGVNTEAFF. CDR3 bases: TGTGCCAGCAGCGTAGTAGGAGTGAACACTGAAGCTTTCTTT.

The gene calls are TRBV2 and TRBJ1-2, with 8 positions matching TRBD1. Germline CDR1 and CDR2: SNHLY and FYNNEI. V lost 3 bases to trimming and J lost 0 bases; unmatched junction nucleotides: 3. The CDR3 covers 15 residues. This chain's CDR3 is CASSEDRATNYGYTF. CDR3 DNA sequence: TGTGCCAGCAGTGAGGACAGGGCAACTAACTATGGCTACACCTTC.

The chain joins TRBV6-5 to TRBJ2-1, with D perhaps matching TRBD2 (5 bases). CDR1 MNHEY and CDR2 SVGAGI come from the germline V gene. Trimming took off 6 bases at V and 2 bases at J, with 8 bases between the two ends. The CDR3 spans 13 residues. The CDR3 spells CASSIGTYNEQFF. CDR3 bases: TGTGCCAGCAGCATCGGGACCTACAATGAGCAGTTCTTC.

The rearrangement uses TRBV7-2 and TRBJ1-2, with 11 nucleotides matching TRBD1. In germline, CDR1 is SGHTA, CDR2 FQGNSA. With V trimmed by 4 bases and J by 2 bases, 9 bases remained unmatched. This CDR3 region has 17 residues. The CDR3 nucleotides are TGTGCCAGCAGCTGGCCGGAAGGACAGGGGGCGAACTATGGCTACACCTTC. Protein product: CASSWPEGQGANYGYTF.

The chain employs TRBV5-6 and TRBJ2-5; TRBD1 matches at 8 bases. The CDR3 extends over 16 amino acids. Germline assignment: CDR1 SGHDT and CDR2 YYEEEE. V trimming: 0 bases; J trimming: 4 bases; junction bases outside the gene matches: 8. The CDR3 coding sequence is TGTGCCAGCAGCTTGGTGGGGCAGGGGGCGAGAGAGACCCAGTACTTC. It specifies CASSLVGQGARETQYF.

In its sample, this clone was seen once. The CDR3 protein is CASTVVGANTGELFF. CDR3 DNA sequence: TGTGCCAGCACCGTCGTCGGGGCGAACACCGGGGAGCTGTTTTTT. The chain couples TRBV4-2 to TRBJ2-2; tentatively, D is TRBD2 (5 bases). V lost 7 bases and J lost 0, with 12 bases in between. Germline loops: CDR1 LGHNA, CDR2 YNFKEQ. The CDR3 has 15 residues.

The J gene is TRBJ2-2, the V gene TRBV12-5; 7 bases map to TRBD1. Germline V gives CDR1 LGHNT, CDR2 FRNRAP. The CDR3 is 15 residues long. The V gene end was trimmed by 5 bases and the J gene end by 7 bases; junction bases not matched to a gene: 10. The CDR3 is CASGQGQTLSGELFF. CDR3 DNA: TGTGCTAGTGGTCAGGGACAGACATTGAGCGGGGAGCTGTTTTTT.

The chain combines TRBV7-2 with TRBJ1-4, with 8 positions matching TRBD1. Unmatched junction bases numbered 9, after V lost 5 bases and J lost 7 bases. The CDR3 runs 15 residues. The germline CDR1 and CDR2 sequences are SGHTA and FQGNSA. Here the CDR3 DNA reads TGTGCCAGCAGCGCCTCAGGGGGCGCGGGTGAAAAACTGTTTTTT. Protein: CASSASGGAGEKLFF.

This rearrangement joins TRBV6-2 or TRBV6-3 to TRBJ2-7; D might be TRBD2 (6 bases). This CDR3 spans 13 amino acids. The V end lost 3 bases, the J end lost 9 bases, and 15 bases lay between the germline ends. Germline assignment: CDR1 MNHEY and CDR2 SVGEGT. The CDR3 region has the DNA TGTGCCAGCAGTTATACCGGGAGAACGGGGCAGTACTTC. Residues: CASSYTGRTGQYF.

V is TRBV7-8 and J is TRBJ1-1; 7 positions agree with TRBD1. V was clipped by 4 bases and J by 5 bases; unmatched bases: 7. Per the germline V gene, CDR1 is SGHVS and CDR2 is FQNEAQ. This CDR3 contains 14 residues. The CDR3 sequence: CASSYGNRGTEAFF. The CDR3 bases are TGTGCCAGCAGCTACGGGAACAGGGGAACTGAAGCTTTCTTT.

This chain joins TRBV5-6 and TRBJ2-7; the D gene is possibly TRBD2 (7 bases). Trimming left V 3 bases short and J 2 bases short, with 18 bases between. The CDR3 extends over 16 amino acids. Germline V CDR1 and CDR2: SGHDT, YYEEEE. CDR3 sequence reads: CASSSGDYDRPYEQYF. The CDR3, as DNA: TGTGCCAGCAGCTCAGGGGACTACGACCGGCCCTACGAGCAGTACTTC.